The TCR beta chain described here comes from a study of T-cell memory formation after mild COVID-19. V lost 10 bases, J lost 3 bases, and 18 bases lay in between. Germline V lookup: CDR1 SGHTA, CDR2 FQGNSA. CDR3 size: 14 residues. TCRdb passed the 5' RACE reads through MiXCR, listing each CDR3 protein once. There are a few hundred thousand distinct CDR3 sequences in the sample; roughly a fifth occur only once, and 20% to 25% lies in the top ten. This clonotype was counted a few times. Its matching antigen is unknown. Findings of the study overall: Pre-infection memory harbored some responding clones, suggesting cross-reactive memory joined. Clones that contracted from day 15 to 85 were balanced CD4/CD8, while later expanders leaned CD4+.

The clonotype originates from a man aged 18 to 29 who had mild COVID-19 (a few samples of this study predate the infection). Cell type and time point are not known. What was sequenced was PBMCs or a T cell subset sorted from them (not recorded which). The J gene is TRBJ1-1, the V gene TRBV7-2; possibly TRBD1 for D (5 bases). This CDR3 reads CATDLGQSYTEAFF. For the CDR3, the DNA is TGTGCCACCGACCTGGGGCAGTCGTACACTGAAGCTTTCTTT.